Below, one T cell receptor beta chain is given with its context. Its specific antigen is unknown. No quality values exist for individual bases; no much larger clone is one base distant. This sample includes further DNA sequences coding for the same CDR3. These data are taken from a study of cytomegalovirus exposure and HLA in healthy donors (dated by TCRdb to about 2017). At the level of the whole study: An earlier analysis of several hundred of the donors reported about 280 Gb of sequence data and some 110 million unique TCR beta sequences obtained from approximately 180 million T cells. The study used immunosequencing to profile the T cell repertoires of 666 subjects and linked those repertoires to cytomegalovirus serostatus. Both class I and class II loci were covered by HLA typing, at four-digit resolution. In an earlier analysis of roughly 580 of the donors, high-throughput TCR beta sequencing was used to judge whether each TCR beta V gene segment behaved as functional or pseudogenic. Typing coverage differed by locus: A, B, C, DRB1 and DQB1 were typed in about 620-640 donors, DQA1 in 522, DPA1 in 606, and DPB1 in roughly 450. The study combined high-throughput TCR immunosequencing, statistical association of individual TCRs with disease status, and machine learning to predict cytomegalovirus infection status. Alongside the repertoire data, information on donor age, sex, ethnicity and CMV serostatus was compiled. All discovery cohort repertoires had been generated on a single sequencing platform. Because of strong linkage in the cohort, roughly five DR-DQ haplotypes were treated as single units for association and clustering. In a later genetic analysis, genome-wide SNP genotypes for about 65% of the 666 donors were used, and that subset was treated as a discovery cohort. The study aimed to test whether cataloging public T cell receptors could reveal signatures of past pathogen exposure. In a later analysis, previously published TCR beta repertoires from 600 to 850 donors were re-analyzed and high-resolution HLA genotyping was added so that TCR occurrence patterns could be studied. Among the roughly 390 genotyped donors, around 79% belonged to the genetic ancestry cluster associated with self-reported Caucasian donors. Among approximately 370 genotyped donors of the cohort, an average of approximately 220,000 unique TCR beta nucleotide sequences was sequenced per donor, of which 15% to 20% were non-productive. Approximately 310 gigabases of sequencing data and around 87 million unique TCR sequences were included in an early release covering around 650 HLA-typed donors. Rather than using new phenotypic data, the later analysis identified candidate immune exposures from TCR beta sequences and from how often those sequences occurred across donors. In addition to the first cohort of around 670 subjects, a separate validation cohort of over 90 different subjects was used.

What the work shows at the level of the full study, not this receptor alone: The authors suggested that the approach could potentially be generalized to other disease states and immunological phenotypes. In this cohort, only TCR beta chains were sequenced, and detectable features were limited by the absence of alpha or paired-chain data. Most CMV-associated TCR beta chains appeared to be HLA-restricted in a later analysis, and the HLA associations seemed to be driven largely by CMV exposure. The only immune exposure information available for the cohort was CMV serostatus. In the study, 150 to 200 TCR beta chains were listed as associated with cytomegalovirus. Because HLA typing was unavailable for some donors at each locus, only the typed subset was used in association tests. Several of the top co-occurrence clusters appeared to be linked to parvovirus B19, influenza, CMV and Epstein-Barr virus, according to a later analysis. Across donors, most TCR sequences were observed very rarely, whereas some public TCRs were present in many individuals. A few of the identified cytomegalovirus-associated TCR beta chains were confirmed in vitro to be specific for cytomegalovirus antigens. A group of highly shared sequence variants was considered likely to be a technical artifact of the sequencing pipeline. In a later genetic analysis, fewer N-insertions in productive TCRs were reported among donors in an Asian-associated ancestry cluster than the roughly 700-donor mean. Sequencing depth was assumed to be roughly uniform across donors in the presence/absence analyses, though that assumption may not hold. Seventeen rarely observed V segments, including chromosome 9 orphons, were excluded from the earlier analysis of about 500 of the donors because counts were too low. In a later analysis, some 18,000 TCR beta sequences were associated with specific HLA alleles at a false discovery rate of 0.05. Because the 87-base-pair reads could not distinguish some IMGT-functional V segments, including TRBV6-2 and TRBV6-3, those segments were excluded. Correlated functional status among segregating V segments might reflect linkage disequilibrium, but an unknown experimental factor could not be ruled out. V-gene and J-gene trimming of TCR beta chains was associated with a missense DCLRE1C variant in a later genetic analysis, and the association was replicated in an independent cohort. An earlier analysis of around 500 of the donors showed that most TCR beta V segments appeared in productive rearrangements either about 87% or about 30% of the time, which broadly matched IMGT annotations. A later analysis found that TCR association rates varied across HLA loci, with DRB1 alleles showing the most associated TCRs and HLA-C alleles the fewest. The classifier was reported to diagnose cytomegalovirus status with high specificity and sensitivity in both the original cohort and the validation cohort. A later analysis found that HLA-associated TCR beta chains were more clonally expanded and had lower generation probabilities than equally common non-associated chains. A further reported finding was that TCR beta sequences accurately predicted the HLA-A and HLA-B alleles for most subjects in the first cohort. When HLA alleles, especially DR and DQ, strongly co-occurred, attributing TCR associations to individual alleles was difficult.

Preparation of the library involved the immunoSEQ multiplex PCR assay. For the multiplex PCR, a mixture combining 60 forward primers for TCR Vbeta segments and 13 reverse primers for TCR Jbeta segments was used. The CDR3 region of rearranged TCR beta genes was amplified from genomic DNA with a multiplex PCR assay. On the Illumina HiSeq System, the amplified TCR beta libraries were sequenced as 87-base-pair reads. The published analysis was carried out like this. A later analysis tallied roughly 80 million unique TCR beta chains across the 660 or so repertoires, and about 12 million of those chains were shared by two or more donors. Raw reads were error-corrected and collapsed into unique sequences with a nearest-neighbor algorithm that merged closely related sequences to remove PCR and sequencing errors. Alignment of CDR3 sequences to IMGT reference sequences was used to assign V, D and J gene segments. Each retained sequence needed at least a six-nucleotide match to both a V gene segment and a J gene segment. A rearrangement counted as productive if the CDR3 had no stop codons and remained in frame with V and J, and every other rearrangement counted as non-productive. CDR3 was defined according to IMGT convention as the region running from the second conserved V-encoded cysteine to the conserved J-encoded phenylalanine. Sequences without an unambiguous match to a single V gene segment were excluded from the earlier analysis of several hundred of the donors. In an earlier analysis of a few hundred of the donors, V segments were called functional above 56.7% productive rearrangements and were called segregating when the between-donor standard deviation exceeded 5%. A statistical classification framework was built to diagnose cytomegalovirus status from the catalog of TCR beta chain sequences. In a later analysis, V and J genes were assigned by comparing TCR nucleotide sequences against IMGT/GENE-DB human TR gene sequences. In a later analysis, CDR3 sequences and most-parsimonious VDJ recombination scenarios were assigned using the TCRdist pipeline. In a later analysis, each TCR beta chain was defined by its CDR3 amino acid sequence together with its V-gene family, and reads lacking a unique V-gene family were excluded. In a later analysis, some 600 highly shared, low-generation-probability nucleotide sequences were removed to address suspected cross-contamination and a sequencing artifact. In a later analysis, a clonal expansion index was calculated for each public chain from normalized within-repertoire ranks of inferred template counts. A later analysis computed generation probabilities with a VDJ recombination model fitted to out-of-frame rearrangements, and checked the results against IGoR. Hypergeometric tests were used in a later analysis to score TCR-TCR, TCR-HLA and TCR-CMV co-occurrence, with a repertoire-size bias correction applied to the TCR pairs. A later analysis estimated false discovery rates by permuting HLA or CMV assignments 20 times. In a later analysis, co-occurring TCRs were grouped with DBSCAN, and TCRdist sequence similarity was added when clustering was performed within HLA-allele-positive subsets. For co-occurrence clustering, repertoires with fewer than 30,000 or more than 120,000 public chains were excluded, along with four or five repertoires with anomalous nucleotide sharing. In its TCRdb copy, this immuneACCESS table keeps in-frame sequences only and misses some clones. Where compared with another copy, unresolved V genes explain less than half of these, and the others have no known cause. V, J and clone size are taken as reported in that table, and D and trimming were inferred from the DNA itself. Within this sample are around 120,000 clones, with about three quarters of them counted one time only. The top ten clonotypes cover around 5.8% of the sample.

Per the germline V gene, SQVTM is the CDR1 and ANQGSEA is the CDR2. At the junction V is shortened by 4 bases and J by 3 bases, with 7 bases in between. From its cysteine to its phenylalanine, the CDR3 spans 11 amino acids. Only CDR3 DNA is held: 33 bases, read in frame from base 1. In total, 630 or so healthy bone marrow donors made up the cohort. Cohort members were all nominally healthy when sampled, although unrecorded immune exposures were likely present. The donor tested CMV seronegative and was one of the 352 seronegative cohort members. A peripheral blood sample was provided by each donor, and peripheral blood mononuclear cells were used for TCR beta sequencing. Genomic DNA extraction from the blood cell samples was performed with the Qiagen DNeasy Blood Extraction Kit.

The V and J segments used are TRBV29-1 and TRBJ2-7; 6 matching bases give a weak D call of TRBD1. The sequencing input was PBMCs. This clonotype was sampled from a woman aged 40 to 50 in good health and CMV-seronegative. This receptor carries the CDR3 CSVARGYEQYF. In nucleotide form, the sequence is TGCAGCGTTGCCAGGGGCTACGAGCAGTACTTC.